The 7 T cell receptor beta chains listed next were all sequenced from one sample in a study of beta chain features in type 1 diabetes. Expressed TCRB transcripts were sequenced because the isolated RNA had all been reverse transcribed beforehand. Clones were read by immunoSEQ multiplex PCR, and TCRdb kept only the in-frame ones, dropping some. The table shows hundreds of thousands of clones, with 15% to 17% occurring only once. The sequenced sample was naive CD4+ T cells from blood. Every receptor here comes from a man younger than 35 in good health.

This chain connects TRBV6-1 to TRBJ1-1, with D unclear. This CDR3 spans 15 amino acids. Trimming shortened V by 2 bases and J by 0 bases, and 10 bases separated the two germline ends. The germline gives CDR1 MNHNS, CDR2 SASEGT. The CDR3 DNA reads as TGTGCCAGCAGTGAAAACGGCGGTATGAACACTGAAGCTTTCTTT. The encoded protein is CASSENGGMNTEAFF.

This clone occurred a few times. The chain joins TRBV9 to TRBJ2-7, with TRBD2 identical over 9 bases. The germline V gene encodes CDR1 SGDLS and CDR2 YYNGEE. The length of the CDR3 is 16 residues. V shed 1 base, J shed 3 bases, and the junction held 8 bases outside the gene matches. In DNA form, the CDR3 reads TGTGCCAGCAGCGTATTACTGCTAGCGGGACTCTACGAGCAGTACTTC. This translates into CASSVLLLAGLYEQYF. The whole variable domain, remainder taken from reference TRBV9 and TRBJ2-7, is DSGVTQTPKHLITATGQRVTLRCSPRSGDLSVYWYQQSLDQGLQFLIQYYNGEERAKGNILERFSAQQFPDLHSELNLSSLELGDSALYFCASSVLLLAGLYEQYFGPGTRLTVT.

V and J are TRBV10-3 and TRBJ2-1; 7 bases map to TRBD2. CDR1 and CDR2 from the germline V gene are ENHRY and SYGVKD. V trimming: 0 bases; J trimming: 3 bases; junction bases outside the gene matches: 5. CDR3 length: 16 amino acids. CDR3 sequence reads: CAISESAGEVYNEQFF. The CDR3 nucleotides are TGTGCCATCAGTGAGTCGGCGGGGGAGGTCTACAATGAGCAGTTCTTC.

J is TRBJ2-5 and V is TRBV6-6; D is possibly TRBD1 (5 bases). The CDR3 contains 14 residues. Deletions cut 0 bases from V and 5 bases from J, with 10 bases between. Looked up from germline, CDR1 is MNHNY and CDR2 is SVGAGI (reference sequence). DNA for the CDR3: TGTGCCAGCAGTTACTCGGTAGGGGATGAGACCCAGTACTTC. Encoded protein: CASSYSVGDETQYF.

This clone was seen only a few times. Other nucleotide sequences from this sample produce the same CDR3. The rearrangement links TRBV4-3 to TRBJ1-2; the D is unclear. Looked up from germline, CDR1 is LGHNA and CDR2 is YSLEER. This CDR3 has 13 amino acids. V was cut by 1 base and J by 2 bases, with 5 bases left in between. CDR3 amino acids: CASSQGQNYGYTF. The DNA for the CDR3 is TGCGCCAGCAGCCAAGGCCAGAACTATGGCTACACCTTC.

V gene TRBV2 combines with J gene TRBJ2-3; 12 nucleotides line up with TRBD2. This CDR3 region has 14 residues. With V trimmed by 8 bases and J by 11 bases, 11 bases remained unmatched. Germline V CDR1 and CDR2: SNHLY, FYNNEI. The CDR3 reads CASPRLAGAPRQYF. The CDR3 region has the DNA TGTGCCAGCCCACGACTAGCGGGGGCCCCCCGGCAGTATTTT.

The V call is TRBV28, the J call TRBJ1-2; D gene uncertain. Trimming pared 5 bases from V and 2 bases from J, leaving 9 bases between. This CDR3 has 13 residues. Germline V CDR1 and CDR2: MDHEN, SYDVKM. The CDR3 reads CASSGRANYGYTF. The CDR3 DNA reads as TGTGCCAGCAGTGGACGGGCGAACTATGGCTACACCTTC.